A selection of T cell receptor beta chains follows, all from one sample in a study of blood T cell repertoires in COVID-19. Profiled with immunoSEQ multiplex PCR; TCRdb holds only in-frame clones, not every one. This sample carries hundreds of thousands of clones, around 87% of them seen once, and the ten largest clones take more than 1.5%. The material sequenced was PBMCs or T cells enriched from blood (not recorded which). These receptors were obtained from a man aged 40-50 years in a cohort exposed to, infected with or recovered from COVID-19 (not recorded which). Each CDR3 is given with its conserved first and last residue. Fields, in order: D gene, clone size, V gene, J gene, CDR3 DNA, CDR3 protein. D genes are given only for firm matches. Clone size is shown for a subset of rows, as once, few, many or a class of expanded clone.

D gene: .; clone size: .; V gene: TRBV28; J gene: TRBJ1-4; CDR3 DNA: TGTGCCAGCAGTTTCAGGGCAGTCTCTAATGAAAAACTGTTTTTT; CDR3 protein: CASSFRAVSNEKLFF
D gene: .; clone size: .; V gene: TRBV7-9; J gene: TRBJ2-7; CDR3 DNA: TGTGCCAGCAGCCCTATCGATTCGTCGGGCTACGAGCAGTACTTC; CDR3 protein: CASSPIDSSGYEQYF
D gene: .; clone size: .; V gene: TRBV5-1; J gene: TRBJ1-2; CDR3 DNA: TGCGCCAGCAGCAGAGAGACCCCACGGGGCTATGGCTACACCTTC; CDR3 protein: CASSRETPRGYGYTF
D gene: .; clone size: .; V gene: TRBV6-5; J gene: TRBJ2-2; CDR3 DNA: TGTGCCAGCAGAGGACAGCCGAACACCGGGGAGCTGTTTTTT; CDR3 protein: CASRGQPNTGELFF
D gene: TRBD1; clone size: .; V gene: TRBV19; J gene: TRBJ2-1; CDR3 DNA: TGTGCCAGTAGTATATCCGGGACAGGGAACTACAATGAGCAGTTCTTC; CDR3 protein: CASSISGTGNYNEQFF
D gene: TRBD1; clone size: .; V gene: TRBV5-1; J gene: TRBJ1-4; CDR3 DNA: TGCGCCAGCAGCTTGGTAGCAGGGGGCTGGGAAAAACTGTTTTTT; CDR3 protein: CASSLVAGGWEKLFF
D gene: TRBD1; clone size: .; V gene: TRBV6-5; J gene: TRBJ2-7; CDR3 DNA: TGTGCCAGCAGTTCACAGGGGGGCTCCTACGAGCAGTACTTC; CDR3 protein: CASSSQGGSYEQYF
D gene: TRBD1; clone size: .; V gene: TRBV18; J gene: TRBJ2-7; CDR3 DNA: TGTGCCAGCTCACCACCGGGACAGGGTATCCACGAGCAGTACTTC; CDR3 protein: CASSPPGQGIHEQYF
D gene: .; clone size: .; V gene: TRBV19; J gene: TRBJ1-4; CDR3 DNA: TGTGCCAGTAGTCCTCGGGAACAGCTTGGCGAAAAACTGTTTTTT; CDR3 protein: CASSPREQLGEKLFF
D gene: TRBD2; clone size: .; V gene: TRBV7-9; J gene: TRBJ2-5; CDR3 DNA: TGTGCCAGCAGCTCTTCTAAGACTAGCGGACTACAAGAGACCCAGTACTTC; CDR3 protein: CASSSSKTSGLQETQYF
D gene: TRBD1; clone size: once; V gene: TRBV28; J gene: TRBJ1-2; CDR3 DNA: TGTGCCAGCAGCCGGGACAGTTATGGCTACACCTTC; CDR3 protein: CASSRDSYGYTF
D gene: TRBD1; clone size: .; V gene: TRBV5-1; J gene: TRBJ1-1; CDR3 DNA: TGCGCCAGCAGCTCCGGGACAGGGATTGAAGCTTTCTTT; CDR3 protein: CASSSGTGIEAFF
D gene: TRBD1; clone size: .; V gene: TRBV7-9; J gene: TRBJ2-7; CDR3 DNA: TGTGCCAGCAGCCCCCGCGGCCAAACAGGGGGGAGCTCCTACGAGCAGTACTTC; CDR3 protein: CASSPRGQTGGSSYEQYF
D gene: TRBD2; clone size: .; V gene: TRBV5-4; J gene: TRBJ2-1; CDR3 DNA: TGTGCCAGCAGCTTGGTCCCCCAAGCGGGGGGGGGATACAATGAGCAGTTCTTC; CDR3 protein: CASSLVPQAGGGYNEQFF
D gene: .; clone size: .; V gene: TRBV30; J gene: TRBJ1-5; CDR3 DNA: TGTGCCTGGAGTGCGGGTCTCCCCAATCAGCCCCAGCATTTT; CDR3 protein: CAWSAGLPNQPQHF
D gene: .; clone size: .; V gene: TRBV7-9; J gene: TRBJ1-4; CDR3 DNA: TGTGCCAGCAGCCTCCTCACAGCTAATGAAAAACTGTTTTTT; CDR3 protein: CASSLLTANEKLFF
D gene: .; clone size: once; V gene: TRBV4-2; J gene: TRBJ2-5; CDR3 DNA: TGTGCCAGCAGCCAAGAGGGTGCAGGGGGGGAGACCCAGTACTTC; CDR3 protein: CASSQEGAGGETQYF
D gene: .; clone size: .; V gene: TRBV27; J gene: TRBJ1-1; CDR3 DNA: TGTGCCAGCAGTTTATCTCAGGGCTTGAACACTGAAGCTTTCTTT; CDR3 protein: CASSLSQGLNTEAFF
D gene: .; clone size: few; V gene: TRBV4-1; J gene: TRBJ1-5; CDR3 DNA: TGCGCCAGCAGCCAAGGAGTAGATCAGCCCCAGCATTTT; CDR3 protein: CASSQGVDQPQHF
D gene: TRBD1; clone size: once; V gene: TRBV27; J gene: TRBJ1-1; CDR3 DNA: TGTGCCAGCAGCCGACCGGGACAGGGACCGAACACTGAAGCTTTCTTT; CDR3 protein: CASSRPGQGPNTEAFF
D gene: TRBD1; clone size: many; V gene: TRBV19; J gene: TRBJ2-3; CDR3 DNA: TGTGCCAGTAGTTCCGGACAGGTCCGATCCACAGATACGCAGTATTTT; CDR3 protein: CASSSGQVRSTDTQYF
D gene: .; clone size: .; V gene: TRBV3-1/TRBV3-2; J gene: TRBJ1-4; CDR3 DNA: TGTGCCAGCAGCCAAAGGGGGAATGAAAAACTGTTTTTT; CDR3 protein: CASSQRGNEKLFF
D gene: .; clone size: .; V gene: TRBV6-5; J gene: TRBJ1-1; CDR3 DNA: TGTGCCAGCAGTTACTCGAAACCGGGGATGGGCACTGAAGCTTTCTTT; CDR3 protein: CASSYSKPGMGTEAFF
D gene: .; clone size: .; V gene: TRBV14; J gene: TRBJ2-5; CDR3 DNA: TGTGCCAGCAGCCAAGACGGGGGGACACTCATAACCTTTCAAGAGACCCAGTACTTC; CDR3 protein: CASSQDGGTLITFQETQYF
D gene: .; clone size: many; V gene: TRBV4-2; J gene: TRBJ2-1; CDR3 DNA: TGTGCCAGCAGCCGCGTCTACAATGAGCAGTTCTTC; CDR3 protein: CASSRVYNEQFF
D gene: TRBD2; clone size: .; V gene: TRBV14; J gene: TRBJ2-7; CDR3 DNA: TGTGCCAGCAGCCAATTCGGCGGGGGAACATACGAGCAGTACTTC; CDR3 protein: CASSQFGGGTYEQYF
D gene: .; clone size: .; V gene: TRBV5-1; J gene: TRBJ2-7; CDR3 DNA: TGCGCCAGCAGCTTGGAGGGCGGGATAACCTACGAGCAGTACTTC; CDR3 protein: CASSLEGGITYEQYF
D gene: .; clone size: .; V gene: TRBV6-6; J gene: TRBJ1-2; CDR3 DNA: TGTGCCAGCAGTTGGGAAGTGGGGCAGAGCTATGGCTACACCTTC; CDR3 protein: CASSWEVGQSYGYTF
D gene: TRBD2; clone size: .; V gene: TRBV27; J gene: TRBJ2-7; CDR3 DNA: TGTGCCAGCAGTTTATCGGGACTATCGTCCTACGAGCAGTACTTC; CDR3 protein: CASSLSGLSSYEQYF
D gene: TRBD2; clone size: .; V gene: TRBV5-1; J gene: TRBJ2-3; CDR3 DNA: TGCGCCAGCAGCTTGGCCCTAGCGGATAGGGATACGCAGTATTTT; CDR3 protein: CASSLALADRDTQYF
D gene: TRBD2; clone size: .; V gene: TRBV28; J gene: TRBJ2-3; CDR3 DNA: TGTGCCAGCAGTTCACCGGGACTAGCGGGCACAGATACGCAGTATTTT; CDR3 protein: CASSSPGLAGTDTQYF
D gene: TRBD2; clone size: .; V gene: TRBV11-2; J gene: TRBJ2-1; CDR3 DNA: TGTGCCAGCAGCTTGGGACTAGAGTACAATGAGCAGTTCTTC; CDR3 protein: CASSLGLEYNEQFF
D gene: TRBD1; clone size: .; V gene: TRBV5-1; J gene: TRBJ1-3; CDR3 DNA: TGCGCCAGCAGCTTGACAGGGGGCCCTGGAAACACCATATATTTT; CDR3 protein: CASSLTGGPGNTIYF
D gene: .; clone size: .; V gene: TRBV28; J gene: TRBJ1-1; CDR3 DNA: TGTGCCAGCACCTCAGGACAGAGCATGAACACTGAAGCTTTCTTT; CDR3 protein: CASTSGQSMNTEAFF
D gene: .; clone size: .; V gene: TRBV29-1; J gene: TRBJ1-5; CDR3 DNA: TGCAGCGTTGGGACGGGAGGTAGCAATCAGCCCCAGCATTTT; CDR3 protein: CSVGTGGSNQPQHF
D gene: TRBD1; clone size: .; V gene: TRBV5-4; J gene: TRBJ1-2; CDR3 DNA: TGTGCCAGCAGCGCCGGACAGGGGGCTTGGTACGGCTACACCTTC; CDR3 protein: CASSAGQGAWYGYTF
D gene: TRBD2; clone size: .; V gene: TRBV7-6; J gene: TRBJ2-7; CDR3 DNA: TGTGCCAGCAGCCGACTAGCGGGAGGCGGGGAGCAGTACTTC; CDR3 protein: CASSRLAGGGEQYF
D gene: TRBD1; clone size: .; V gene: TRBV18; J gene: TRBJ1-1; CDR3 DNA: TGTGCCAGCTCACCCTCAACAGGGGCGCGAATGGGCACTGAAGCTTTCTTT; CDR3 protein: CASSPSTGARMGTEAFF
D gene: TRBD2; clone size: .; V gene: TRBV30; J gene: TRBJ2-7; CDR3 DNA: TGTGCCTGGAGTGTGGGAGGGATTCTAACCTACGAGCAGTACTTC; CDR3 protein: CAWSVGGILTYEQYF
D gene: .; clone size: .; V gene: TRBV1; J gene: TRBJ2-3; CDR3 DNA: TGCACCAGCAGCCAAGATCCTAGAGAGCAGTATTTT; CDR3 protein: CTSSQDPREQYF
D gene: TRBD1; clone size: .; V gene: TRBV9; J gene: TRBJ2-1; CDR3 DNA: TGTGCCAGCAGCACCCGGGACAGGGACCATGAGCAGTTCTTC; CDR3 protein: CASSTRDRDHEQFF
D gene: TRBD2; clone size: .; V gene: TRBV5-1; J gene: TRBJ2-3; CDR3 DNA: TGCGCCAGCAGCTTAAAGCGGGAGAGAACAGATACGCAGTATTTT; CDR3 protein: CASSLKRERTDTQYF
D gene: .; clone size: .; V gene: TRBV10-3; J gene: TRBJ1-1; CDR3 DNA: TGTGCCATCAGTGAGTCGGGAGGCTCTGAAGCTTTCTTT; CDR3 protein: CAISESGGSEAFF
D gene: .; clone size: .; V gene: TRBV19; J gene: TRBJ2-5; CDR3 DNA: TGTGCCAGTAGTAACACACAGGGGAGGCGCCAAGAGACCCAGTACTTC; CDR3 protein: CASSNTQGRRQETQYF